This section outlines one T cell receptor beta chain sequence together with its context. With random hexamers, roughly 0.45 to 1 ug RNA was reverse transcribed. Using its own MiXCR run on the immunoSEQ multiplex PCR reads, TCRdb lists one record per CDR3 protein. The data contain about 84,000 distinct CDR3 sequences, 95% to 96% of them singletons. This entry belongs to a study of CD8 T cells in Susac syndrome. In germline, CDR1 is PRHDT, CDR2 FYEKMQ (reference sequence). Trimming took 5 bases from V and 0 from J, leaving 1 base between them. The CDR3 totals 11 residues. The sequenced sample consisted of CD8+ T cells from PBMCs. The rearrangement uses TRBV13 and TRBJ2-5; D unclear. This TCR was sampled from a human donor with Susac syndrome. The CDR3, as DNA: TGTGCCAGCAGCAACCAAGAGACCCAGTACTTC. This codes for CASSNQETQYF.